A selection of T cell receptor beta chains follows, all from one sample in a study of naive CD8 T cells in extremely preterm neonates. The protocol was immunoSEQ multiplex PCR, while the TCRdb copy is restricted to in-frame clones and leaves out a portion. The sample consists of around 7,300 clones, roughly 90% of them appearing once. The sample taken for sequencing was naive CD8+ T cells from cord blood. The source of these receptors is a newborn in good health. The CDR3 runs from the conserved cysteine through the conserved F or W. The D gene is left open where the match is weak.

V	length	D	J	DNA	CDR3
TRBV4-1	17	TRBD1	TRBJ1-5	TGCGCCAGCAGTCGAGGCGGACAGGGTAGGTCAGATCAGCCCCAGCATTTT	CASSRGGQGRSDQPQHF
TRBV9	14	NA	TRBJ1-3	TGTGCCAGCAGCGTCGGACAGTCTGGAAACACCATATATTTT	CASSVGQSGNTIYF
TRBV21-1	18	NA	TRBJ2-2	TGTGCCAGCAGCAACTCGACTAGCGGGGACCCGAACACCGGGGAGCTGTTTTTT	CASSNSTSGDPNTGELFF
TRBV23-1	14	NA	TRBJ1-6	TGCGCCAGCAGTCAATTGACAGATAATTCACCCCTCCACTTT	CASSQLTDNSPLHF
TRBV10-3	14	TRBD1	TRBJ1-6	TGTGCCATCAGTGAGGGACAGGGGGCTTCACCCCTCCACTTT	CAISEGQGASPLHF
TRBV5-4	14	TRBD1	TRBJ1-2	TGTGCCAGCAGCTTGGGACAGGGCTCGGGGGGCTACACCTTC	CASSLGQGSGGYTF
TRBV19	15	NA	TRBJ1-5	TGTGCCAGTAGCATGTCGCAGGTGAGCAATCAGCCCCAGCATTTT	CASSMSQVSNQPQHF
TRBV4-1	16	TRBD2	TRBJ2-3	TGCGCCAGCAGCCTCTTAGCGGGGGGGCGGGGAGATACGCAGTATTTT	CASSLLAGGRGDTQYF
TRBV27	13	NA	TRBJ2-7	TGTGCCAGCAGTTCCCGGAGCTCCTACGAGCAGTACTTC	CASSSRSSYEQYF
TRBV9	14	TRBD2	TRBJ2-7	TGTGCCAGCAGCGTAGGGACTAGCGGCTACGAGCAGTACTTC	CASSVGTSGYEQYF
TRBV4-1	15	NA	TRBJ2-5	TGCGCCAGCAGCCAAGATACGGGCAGGAGGGAGACCCAGTACTTC	CASSQDTGRRETQYF
TRBV6-5	13	TRBD1	TRBJ1-2	TGTGCCAGCAGTGCCGACAGGGAGGATGGCTACACCTTC	CASSADREDGYTF
TRBV7-2	14	TRBD1	TRBJ2-2	TGTGCCAGCATTTCGACAGGGGCGGACGGGGAGCTGTTTTTT	CASISTGADGELFF